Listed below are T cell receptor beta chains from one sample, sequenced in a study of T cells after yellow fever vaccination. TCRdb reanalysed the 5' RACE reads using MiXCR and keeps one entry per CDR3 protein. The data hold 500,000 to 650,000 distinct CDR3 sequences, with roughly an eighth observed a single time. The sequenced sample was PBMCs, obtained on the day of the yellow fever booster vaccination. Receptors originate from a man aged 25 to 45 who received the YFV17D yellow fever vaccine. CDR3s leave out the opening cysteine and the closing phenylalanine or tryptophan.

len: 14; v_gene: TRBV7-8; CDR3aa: ASSKRDRGLNSPLH
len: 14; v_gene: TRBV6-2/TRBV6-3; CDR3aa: ASSYRASGTYNEQF
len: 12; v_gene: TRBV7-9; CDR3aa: ASSFRGTNGGQF
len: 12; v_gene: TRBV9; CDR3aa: ASRWAGPYNEQF
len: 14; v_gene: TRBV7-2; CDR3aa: ASSLASTPGQETQY
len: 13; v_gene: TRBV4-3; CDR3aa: ASSPGLTLYNEQF
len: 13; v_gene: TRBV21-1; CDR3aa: ASSVRGGRDLEQY
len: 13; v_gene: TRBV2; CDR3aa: ASSQGGTGSDTQY
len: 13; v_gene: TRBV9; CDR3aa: ASSVGLTGGNEQF
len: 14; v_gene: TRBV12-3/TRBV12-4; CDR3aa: ASSLGTLAGFGGQY
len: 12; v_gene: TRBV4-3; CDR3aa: ASSRAGGEFEQF
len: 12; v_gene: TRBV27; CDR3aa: ASSVQGPRQPQH
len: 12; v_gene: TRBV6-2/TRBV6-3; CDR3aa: ASRTGGVYNEQF
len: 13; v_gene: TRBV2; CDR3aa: ASSKASPSSYEQY
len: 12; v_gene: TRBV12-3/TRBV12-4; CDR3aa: ASSMEREIGELF
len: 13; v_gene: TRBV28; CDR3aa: ASSFSTVSSYEQY